These 20 T cell receptor beta chains were sequenced from one sample in a study of spatial heterogeneity in lung cancer. In TCRdb, the 5' RACE reads were re-called with MiXCR into one record per CDR3 protein. The table has 3,500 or so distinct CDR3 sequences, 16% seen once. Time point denoted: sample taken at primary tumor resection. Antigens of these TCRs are unknown. Study-level results: Tumors with more nonsynonymous mutations had more expanded intratumoral alpha and beta TCRs.

Sample: lung tumor tissue, taken at surgery. All receptors derive from a male donor with early-stage non-small cell lung cancer.

V and J are TRBV5-6 and TRBJ2-6; TRBD1 might be the D (6 bases). Germline CDR1 is SGHDT and CDR2 is YYEEEE. Trimming left V 3 bases short and J 0 bases short, with 16 bases between. There are 18 residues in the CDR3. The CDR3 protein is CASSSRPGHISGANVLTF. CDR3 DNA: TGTGCCAGCAGCTCGAGACCGGGACACATCTCTGGGGCCAACGTCCTGACTTTC.

This clonotype is termed medium-sized. This rearrangement joins TRBV24-1 to TRBJ2-3; TRBD1 aligns across 7 bases. Germline CDR1 KGHDR, CDR2 SFDVKD. This CDR3 spans 16 amino acids. J was trimmed by 4 bases and V by 6 bases; bases with no gene match: 12. CDR3 amino acids: CATSKPGGDKSDTQYF. The CDR3 region has the DNA TGTGCCACCAGTAAGCCAGGGGGAGATAAATCAGATACGCAGTATTTT.

This clonotype was detected only a few times. The chain couples TRBV27 to TRBJ1-3, with 8 bases matching TRBD1. Germline trimming cut 0 bases from V and 0 bases from J; bases unmatched to any gene: 1. The CDR3 is 16 amino acids. Per the germline V gene, CDR1 is MNHEY and CDR2 is SMNVEV (reference sequence). CDR3 region: CASSLSGTGSGNTIYF. Written as DNA, the CDR3 is TGTGCCAGCAGTTTATCTGGGACAGGCTCTGGAAACACCATATATTTT.

In its sample, this clonotype was seen a few times. The V gene is TRBV28, the J gene TRBJ2-1; D gene uncertain. The length of the CDR3 is 13 residues. The V and J ends lost 6 bases and 5 bases respectively, with 11 bases between them. Germline V CDR1 and CDR2: MDHEN, SYDVKM. CDR3 sequence: CASRVRPHNEQFF. The DNA of the CDR3 is TGTGCCAGCAGGGTCCGGCCCCACAATGAGCAGTTCTTC.

This clonotype turned up a few times. The CDR3 loop reads CASSVFPGTSYTDTQYF. CDR3 DNA: TGTGCCAGCAGCGTTTTTCCCGGGACTAGCTACACAGATACGCAGTATTTT. The chain recombines TRBV7-9 with TRBJ2-3, with 9 bases fitting TRBD2. CDR3 size: 17 residues. V dropped 5 bases and J dropped 2; count of bases not matched to a gene: 11. The germline gives CDR1 SEHNR, CDR2 FQNEAQ (reference sequence).

This chain joins TRBV12-3 or TRBV12-4 and TRBJ2-2; possible D gene TRBD2, 6 bases. V gave up 8 bases and J gave up 2 bases, with 9 bases separating them. The CDR3 has 13 residues. The CDR3 DNA is TGTGCCAGCGGGACTTCCAACACCGGGGAGCTGTTTTTT. Translated: CASGTSNTGELFF.

By share, this clonotype ranks as medium-sized. CDR3 protein: CASSGGTGLDEQYF. The CDR3, as DNA: TGTGCCAGCAGCGGGGGGACAGGGTTGGACGAGCAGTACTTC. V usage is TRBV5-6 and J usage is TRBJ2-7; 9 bases map to TRBD1. The germline V gene encodes CDR1 SGHDT and CDR2 YYEEEE. This CDR3 contains 14 residues. J gave up 5 bases and V 4 bases, and 7 bases lay outside the gene matches.

This clonotype qualifies as medium-sized. V and J are TRBV6-7 and TRBJ2-2; 9 bases align to TRBD2. TRBV6-7 is given ORF status, its function remaining uncertain. The CDR3 totals 19 residues. J gave up 4 bases and V 7 bases, and 19 bases lay outside the gene matches. The CDR3 DNA reads as TGTGCCAGCATGGCTCCCGCGGGAGGGCCGAGAGGACGCACCGGGGAGCTGTTTTTT. It is translated as CASMAPAGGPRGRTGELFF.

This clonotype is judged medium-sized. This chain uses TRBV7-2 with TRBJ2-3; TRBD2 is a possible D gene (5 bases). From germline, CDR1 is SGHTA and CDR2 FQGNSA. V lost 1 base and J 2 bases, leaving 7 bases between the germline ends. The CDR3 is 14 residues long. CDR3 amino acids: CASSLEGLTDTQYF. CDR3 bases: TGTGCCAGCAGCTTAGAAGGACTCACAGATACGCAGTATTTT.

The sample holds one count of this clonotype. The J gene is TRBJ2-2, the V gene TRBV3-1, with 7 bases aligning to TRBD2. The CDR3 contains 15 residues. Germline CDR1 is LGHDT and CDR2 is YNNKEL (reference sequence). V lost 4 bases and J lost 7; bases outside the gene matches: 9. In DNA form, the CDR3 reads TGTGCCAGCAGCCCCAGGACTAGTTTGGTCGGGGAGCTGTTTTTT. Amino acids: CASSPRTSLVGELFF.

Relative to its sample, this clonotype is medium-sized. V usage is TRBV6-1 and J usage is TRBJ2-4; no clear D. The germline V gene has CDR1 MNHNS and CDR2 SASEGT. The CDR3 loop spans 15 amino acids. The V gene lost 5 bases and the J gene lost 0 bases, with 11 bases spanning the gap. The CDR3 spells CASSLLEVAKNIQYF. CDR3 bases: TGTGCCAGCAGTCTCCTTGAGGTAGCCAAAAACATTCAGTACTTC.

This clonotype is categorized as medium-sized. This chain joins TRBV5-4 and TRBJ2-4, with TRBD2 as a possible D gene (7 bases). Germline V gives CDR1 SGHNT, CDR2 YYREEE (reference sequence). This CDR3 comprises 17 residues. The V and J ends lost 4 bases and 6 bases respectively, with 23 bases between them. DNA of the CDR3: TGTGCCAGCAGCCCCGGGGGCGGGAGCGGAGTAGGAAACATTCAGTACTTC. It is translated as CASSPGGGSGVGNIQYF.

This clonotype was detected a few times. The chain carries TRBV28 and TRBJ2-3, with 9 bases matching TRBD2. Trimming removed 6 bases from V and 3 bases from J; junction bases left unmatched: 7. The CDR3 extends over 15 amino acids. In germline, CDR1 is MDHEN, CDR2 SYDVKM. This chain's CDR3 is CASRGGGRETDTQYF. The CDR3 DNA sequence: TGTGCCAGCAGAGGCGGCGGGAGGGAGACAGATACGCAGTATTTT.

This clonotype is medium-sized. The chain recombines TRBV10-3 with TRBJ1-6; D may be TRBD1 (5 bases). The V and J ends lost 3 bases and 0 bases respectively, with 15 bases between them. Germline lookup yields CDR1 ENHRY and CDR2 SYGVKD. This CDR3 comprises 18 residues. DNA of the CDR3: TGTGCCATCAGTGACGGGGACTTCCTGAGCTCCTATAATTCACCCCTCCACTTT. Its protein is CAISDGDFLSSYNSPLHF.

This clonotype is large by share. This chain connects TRBV4-3 to TRBJ2-7; D possibly corresponds to TRBD2 (6 bases). The CDR3 extends over 16 amino acids. Germline V gene data show CDR1 as LGHNA and CDR2 as YSLEER. V was shortened by 1 base and J by 3 bases, with 16 bases between the two germline ends. The CDR3 DNA reads as TGCGCCAGCAGCCAAGGACTAGGGTACGGAGGCTACGAGCAGTACTTC. Translating gives CASSQGLGYGGYEQYF.

This chain links TRBV5-6 with TRBJ1-4, with D possibly being TRBD1 (5 bases). Trimming pared 4 bases from V and 4 bases from J, leaving 14 bases between. CDR1 and CDR2 (germline): SGHDT, YYEEEE. This CDR3 contains 15 residues. The CDR3 DNA sequence: TGTGCCAGCAGCCCCCGGACATGGGGTAATGAAAAACTGTTTTTT. As protein: CASSPRTWGNEKLFF.

This clonotype showed up just a few times. DNA for the CDR3: TGCAGTGCACAAGGACAGGTACAAGAGACCCAGTACTTC. This sequence encodes CSAQGQVQETQYF. The chain is built from TRBV20-1 and TRBJ2-5; TRBD1 agrees at 7 bases. The ends lost 6 bases at V and 2 bases at J; junction bases unmatched: 6. This CDR3 contains 13 residues. Germline CDR1 DFQATT, CDR2 SNEGSKA (reference sequence).

V and J are TRBV6-2 or TRBV6-3 and TRBJ2-7, with 7 bases lining up with TRBD1. Trimming took 8 bases from V and 5 from J; bases not matched to a gene: 9. Per the germline V gene, CDR1 is MNHEY and CDR2 is SVGEGT. The CDR3 loop spans 13 amino acids. The CDR3 DNA is TGTGCCAGCTCCCAGACAGGGATCAACGAGCAGTACTTC. Residues: CASSQTGINEQYF.

This chain joins TRBV28 and TRBJ1-5; no clear D gene. Trimming removed 5 bases from V and 7 bases from J, with 18 bases in between. CDR3 length: 15 residues. Germline CDR1 MDHEN, CDR2 SYDVKM. The CDR3 DNA reads as TGTGCCAGCAGTATGAAATACAGCTTGGGGCAGCCCCAGCATTTT. Protein sequence: CASSMKYSLGQPQHF.

This clonotype is categorized as medium-sized. This chain connects TRBV12-3 or TRBV12-4 to TRBJ2-5; TRBD2 agrees at 7 bases. The CDR3 runs to 13 residues. The trim removed 7 bases at V and 4 bases at J, leaving 6 bases unmatched. Here the CDR3 DNA reads TGTGCCAGCACCGTGACTAGCCGAGAGACCCAGTACTTC. Translating it yields CASTVTSRETQYF.